This T cell receptor beta chain derives from a study of OX40 agonist ivuxolimab in advanced cancers. About the study: Age averaged around 58 years (range roughly 23 to 85), and more than 80% were male. Study-wide results and caveats: CD4+ and CD8+ blood T cells expanded clonally by week 6 at 0.1 to 3.0 mg/kg. On average, CD8+ T cells showed a greater number of expanded clones than CD4+. It was not determined which antigens were specifically recognized by the peripheral T cells that had undergone clonal expansion.

Assay used: immunoSEQ multiplex PCR; TCRdb lists only in-frame clones, some missing. The sample has tens of thousands of clones, just under 95% seen once. Note on this clone: Its antigen is currently unknown.

CDR3 length: 15 amino acids. The V gene's germline CDR1 is SGHRS and CDR2 YFSETQ. V trimming: 0 bases; J trimming: 6 bases; junction bases outside the gene matches: 5. V is TRBV5-1 and J is TRBJ2-3; 9 bases fit TRBD2. This sequence originates from an adult with an advanced solid tumor such as melanoma, head and neck, liver or kidney cancer. Sequencing used CD4+ or CD8+ T cells sorted from blood, obtained in a trial of the OX40 agonist ivuxolimab. CDR3 sequence (DNA): TGCGCCAGCAGCTTGGCCGCTAGCGGGGTGGATACGCAGTATTTT. Its translation: CASSLAASGVDTQYF.